A selection of T cell receptor beta chains follows, all from one sample in a study of early T cells in non-severe SARS-CoV-2 infection. One entry per CDR3 protein, called by TCRdb with MiXCR from the 5' RACE reads. This sample yields nearly 55,000 distinct CDR3 sequences, of which about 7.7% are seen a single time; roughly a tenth belongs to the top ten. Specimen: whole blood, collected at baseline. These TCRs come from an adult who was a healthcare worker with PCR-confirmed SARS-CoV-2 infection or an uninfected control (not recorded which). Each CDR3 is given with its conserved first and last residue. The D gene is left open where the match is weak. Clone size, where shown, is once, few, many, or a class for clones that have expanded.

>many|TRBJ2-1|TRBD2|TRBV6-4
CASSDGGGAQAQFF
TGTGCCAGCAGTGATGGGGGAGGGGCCCAGGCGCAGTTCTTC
>many|TRBJ1-6|TRBD1|TRBV6-1
CASRTMGQTNSPLHF
TGTGCCAGCAGAACTATGGGACAGACTAATTCACCCCTCCACTTT
>few|TRBJ2-1|-|TRBV28
CAGSSGYWNEQFF
TGTGCCGGATCCAGCGGATATTGGAATGAGCAGTTCTTC
>many|TRBJ2-7|-|TRBV12-3/TRBV12-4
CASSSSPPGALQYF
TGTGCCAGCAGTTCCTCCCCCCCCGGGGCGCTTCAGTACTTC
>-|TRBJ2-7|TRBD2|TRBV20-1
CSARERVRRLAEISYEQYF
TGCAGTGCTAGAGAAAGAGTACGGAGACTAGCGGAGATCTCCTACGAGCAGTACTTC
>many|TRBJ2-7|-|TRBV7-8
CASSPSGYEQYF
TGTGCCAGCAGCCCCTCAGGCTACGAGCAGTACTTC
>-|TRBJ2-5|-|TRBV5-4
CASSEGGGSEETQYF
TGTGCCAGCAGCGAAGGCGGTGGCAGTGAAGAGACCCAGTACTTC
>many|TRBJ1-1|-|TRBV18
CASSPPQGVNTEAFF
TGTGCCAGCTCACCACCCCAGGGAGTGAACACTGAAGCTTTCTTT
>medium-sized|TRBJ2-6|-|TRBV20-1
CSASRGRWGAGANVLTF
TGCAGTGCTAGTCGTGGGAGATGGGGCGCTGGGGCCAACGTCCTGACTTTC
>-|TRBJ1-2|-|TRBV15
CATSRDGLSGYTF
TGTGCCACCAGCAGAGATGGCCTGTCCGGCTACACCTTC
>few|TRBJ2-7|TRBD2|TRBV7-7
CASSLGAGANEQYF
TGTGCTAGCAGCTTAGGGGCGGGAGCGAACGAGCAGTACTTC
>few|TRBJ1-5|-|TRBV27
CASSPAGPYSNQPQHF
TGTGCCAGCAGTCCGGCAGGTCCGTATAGCAATCAGCCCCAGCATTTT
>-|TRBJ1-2|-|TRBV28
CASSLTPGGGYTF
TGTGCCAGCAGTTTAACGCCGGGGGGAGGCTACACCTTC
>few|TRBJ2-3|TRBD2|TRBV10-3
CAISATSGISPTDTQYF
TGTGCCATCAGTGCGACTAGCGGGATATCACCGACAGATACGCAGTATTTT
>-|TRBJ1-5|-|TRBV6-1
CASTLYRDSNQPQHF
TGTGCCAGCACCCTTTACAGGGATAGCAATCAGCCCCAGCATTTT
>-|TRBJ2-7|-|TRBV28
CASSFSREFAEQYF
TGTGCCAGCAGTTTTTCCCGAGAGTTCGCCGAGCAGTACTTC
>many|TRBJ2-7|-|TRBV29-1
CSVEYLARNEQYF
TGCAGCGTTGAATATCTAGCGAGGAACGAGCAGTACTTC
>many|TRBJ2-3|-|TRBV28
CASNTEGRIPSDTQYF
TGTGCCAGCAACACGGAAGGCAGGATACCTTCAGATACGCAGTATTTT
>many|TRBJ1-5|TRBD1|TRBV5-6
CASSLAGQAYQPQHF
TGTGCCAGCAGCTTGGCGGGACAGGCCTATCAGCCCCAGCATTTT
>many|TRBJ2-7|TRBD1|TRBV2
CASIPRDRSSYEQYF
TGTGCCAGCATCCCGAGGGACAGGAGCTCCTACGAGCAGTACTTC
>-|TRBJ2-7|-|TRBV2
CASSPVQYEQYF
TGTGCCAGCAGTCCCGTACAGTACGAGCAGTACTTC
>many|TRBJ2-7|TRBD2|TRBV3-1
CASSLGSGRAYEQYF
TGTGCCAGCAGCCTAGGAAGCGGGAGGGCGTACGAGCAGTACTTC
>many|TRBJ2-5|TRBD2|TRBV5-4
CASRRSGTGMLAMETQYF
TGTGCCAGCAGAAGGAGCGGGACGGGGATGCTCGCGATGGAGACCCAGTACTTC
>many|TRBJ2-1|-|TRBV6-6
CASSYRGGAGFF
TGTGCCAGCAGTTACAGAGGAGGTGCTGGGTTCTTC
>-|TRBJ1-1|-|TRBV27
CASSWGAEAFF
TGTGCCAGCAGTTGGGGGGCTGAAGCTTTCTTT
>-|TRBJ1-1|TRBD1|TRBV27
CASTPRGPNTEAFF
TGTGCCAGCACCCCCAGGGGGCCCAACACTGAAGCTTTCTTT
>few|TRBJ1-2|-|TRBV14
CASSPRPAGGYTF
TGTGCCAGCAGCCCCAGACCGGCGGGTGGCTACACCTTC
>-|TRBJ2-2|-|TRBV28
CASSNPGLNTGELFF
TGTGCCAGCAGTAACCCGGGATTGAACACCGGGGAGCTGTTTTTT
>-|TRBJ1-1|TRBD1|TRBV20-1
CSALRQGLGEAFF
TGCAGTGCCCTAAGACAGGGGTTGGGTGAAGCTTTCTTT
>-|TRBJ2-2|TRBD2|TRBV6-1
CASSGTTGTSGRASTGELFF
TGTGCCAGCAGTGGAACTACCGGGACTAGCGGGAGGGCCAGCACCGGGGAGCTGTTTTTT
>many|TRBJ2-7|-|TRBV12-3/TRBV12-4
CASSLLAGRPYEQYF
TGTGCCAGCAGTTTGCTGGCGGGCCGCCCCTACGAGCAGTACTTC
>-|TRBJ2-7|TRBD1|TRBV20-1
CSARTGVLDEQYF
TGCAGTGCGAGGACAGGGGTGCTGGACGAGCAGTACTTC
>many|TRBJ2-5|-|TRBV12-3/TRBV12-4
CASNRKGLGGTSKETQYF
TGTGCCAGCAACAGAAAGGGACTGGGGGGCACCAGTAAAGAGACCCAGTACTTC
>few|TRBJ2-2|-|TRBV7-9
CASSGPRTATTGELFF
TGTGCCAGCAGCGGCCCCAGGACGGCTACCACCGGGGAGCTGTTTTTT
>-|TRBJ2-2|TRBD1|TRBV7-3
CASSLDRDRATNTGELFF
TGTGCCAGCAGCTTAGACCGGGACAGGGCCACGAACACCGGGGAGCTGTTTTTT
>-|TRBJ2-5|-|TRBV20-1
CSALRTQETQYF
TGCAGTGCATTGCGGACACAAGAGACCCAGTACTTC